This T cell receptor beta chain was obtained from a study of cytomegalovirus exposure and HLA in healthy donors. General study points: Most likely, a cluster of highly shared sequence variants arose as a sequencing artifact.

This CDR3 has 15 residues. Per the germline V gene, CDR1 is GTSNPN and CDR2 is SVGIG (reference sequence). After removal of 3 bases from V and 8 bases from J, the junction contained 14 bases not matched to a gene. A word on this clone: No antigen is known for it.

The PCR ran on 60 Vbeta and 13 Jbeta primers. Here immunoSEQ multiplex PCR was the method, and the copy in TCRdb shows in-frame clones only, minus some. Of about 150,000 clones detected, 70% to 80% appear once; the ten largest clones hold approximately 7.7%. V gene TRBV30 combines with J gene TRBJ2-3; 7 nucleotides match TRBD1. This TCR was sampled from a man aged 25 to 40 in good health and CMV-seropositive. Sequencing was performed on PBMCs. The CDR3 DNA follows: TGTGCCTGGAGCCCCATGACAGGGAACACCGTTACGCAGTATTTT. Its protein is CAWSPMTGNTVTQYF. Drawing the rest from reference TRBV30 and TRBJ2-3, the complete variable domain is SQTIHQWPATLVQPVGSPLSLECTVEGTSNPNLYWYRQAAGRGLQLLFYSVGIGQISSEVPQNLSASRPQDRQFILSSKKLLLSDSGFYLCAWSPMTGNTVTQYFGPGTRLTVL.